This T cell receptor (beta chain) stems from a study of blood T cell repertoires in COVID-19. There are 13 residues in the CDR3. Germline assignment: CDR1 SGHRS and CDR2 YFSETQ. V dropped 5 bases and J dropped 8; count of bases not matched to a gene: 7. Only in-frame clones appear in the TCRdb table, and some are missing; sequencing was by immunoSEQ multiplex PCR. The data hold approximately 270,000 clones, with 80% to 85% observed a single time. The sequencing sample was made of peripheral blood. The V call is TRBV5-1, the J call TRBJ1-1; 9 bases are shared with TRBD1. The clonotype was recovered from a person aged 70 to 79 with COVID-19, enrolled during active disease. The chain's CDR3 is CASRGQGPGEAFF. The CDR3 nucleotides are TGCGCCAGCAGAGGACAGGGGCCCGGGGAAGCTTTCTTT. The full variable domain, with the rest looked up from reference TRBV5-1 and TRBJ1-1, is KAGVTQTPRYLIKTRGQQVTLSCSPISGHRSVSWYQQTPGQGLQFLFEYFSETQRNKGNFPGRFSGRQFSNSRSEMNVSTLELGDSALYLCASRGQGPGEAFFGQGTRLTVV.